The T cell receptor (beta chain) under discussion was sequenced for a study of blood T cell repertoires in COVID-19. Whole-study context: Collection of acute and convalescent COVID-19 samples took place in the United States, Italy and Spain. PBMCs, B-cell-depleted T cells, or T cells provided the cDNA or gDNA that made up the material.

The CDR3 totals 17 residues. Germline trimming cut 2 bases from V and 4 bases from J; bases unmatched to any gene: 7. CDR1 and CDR2 from the germline V gene are SGHTA and FQGNSA. In the study's own analysis: Researchers report that nucleated cell counts were estimated from reference gene primer amplification. This table comes from immunoSEQ multiplex PCR, and its TCRdb copy is limited to in-frame clones, with some not included. V, J and clone size reflect that table, while D and trimming were determined from the DNA. The sample includes some 190,000 clones, around 76% seen only once; the top ten take less than 20%. Cohort allocation depended upon clinical history that participants reported.

Sequenced material: PBMCs or T cells enriched from blood (not recorded which). The chain is built from TRBV7-2 and TRBJ2-3, with 12 bases that match TRBD1. The sequence was obtained from a woman in her forties or fifties with acute COVID-19. CDR3 amino acids: CASSLPSGTGGADTQYF. In DNA form, the CDR3 reads TGTGCCAGCAGCTTACCCTCCGGGACAGGGGGCGCAGATACGCAGTATTTT.